The rows below give T cell receptor beta chains drawn from one sample of a study of PD-L1 blockade in urothelial cancer. Repertoires were generated with immunoSEQ multiplex PCR, while TCRdb's copy carries only in-frame clones and drops some. The data show some 49,000 clones, 87% seen once. The material was PBMCs, obtained around atezolizumab (anti-PD-L1) treatment. These receptors all come from a man in his fifties or sixties with urothelial cancer. The CDR3 runs from the conserved cysteine through the conserved F or W. The order of the fields is V gene, D gene, clone size, J gene, CDR3 protein, CDR3 DNA. The D gene is left open where the match is weak. Only some rows state a clone size, as once, few, many or a class for expanded clones.

v_gene: TRBV28
d_gene: .
abundance: .
j_gene: TRBJ1-2
CDR3aa: CASSLSGRAGGYTF
CDR3nt: TGTGCCAGCAGTTTATCGGGCAGGGCTGGGGGCTACACCTTC

v_gene: TRBV5-4
d_gene: TRBD2
abundance: .
j_gene: TRBJ2-7
CDR3aa: CASSSTGTSGYEQYF
CDR3nt: TGTGCCAGCAGCTCCACCGGGACTAGCGGATACGAGCAGTACTTC

v_gene: TRBV2
d_gene: TRBD2
abundance: .
j_gene: TRBJ2-1
CDR3aa: CASSGWTSGGSSSYNEQFF
CDR3nt: TGTGCCAGCAGTGGCTGGACTAGCGGGGGCTCAAGCTCCTACAATGAGCAGTTCTTC

v_gene: TRBV11-2
d_gene: TRBD1
abundance: .
j_gene: TRBJ1-5
CDR3aa: CASSLQGAGNQPQHF
CDR3nt: TGTGCCAGCAGCCTCCAGGGGGCCGGCAATCAGCCCCAGCATTTT

v_gene: TRBV19
d_gene: TRBD1
abundance: .
j_gene: TRBJ2-2
CDR3aa: CASSSQGAGELFF
CDR3nt: TGTGCCAGTAGTTCACAGGGGGCCGGGGAGCTGTTTTTT

v_gene: TRBV7-9
d_gene: TRBD2
abundance: once
j_gene: TRBJ2-5
CDR3aa: CASSPLAGGIEETQYF
CDR3nt: TGTGCCAGCAGCCCCCTAGCGGGGGGGATTGAAGAGACCCAGTACTTC

v_gene: TRBV5-1
d_gene: TRBD1
abundance: .
j_gene: TRBJ1-1
CDR3aa: CASSPYRGRGSNTEAFF
CDR3nt: TGCGCCAGCAGCCCATACAGGGGGCGCGGGTCGAACACTGAAGCTTTCTTT

v_gene: TRBV19
d_gene: .
abundance: .
j_gene: TRBJ1-1
CDR3aa: CASRQGTNTEAFF
CDR3nt: TGTGCCAGTAGGCAGGGTACGAACACTGAAGCTTTCTTT

v_gene: TRBV6-1
d_gene: TRBD1
abundance: .
j_gene: TRBJ1-5
CDR3aa: CASRPQGWVPQHF
CDR3nt: TGTGCCAGCAGACCACAGGGGTGGGTCCCCCAGCATTTT

v_gene: TRBV9
d_gene: TRBD1
abundance: .
j_gene: TRBJ1-4
CDR3aa: CASSRQGVTNEKLFF
CDR3nt: TGTGCCAGCAGCCGCCAGGGGGTGACTAATGAAAAACTGTTTTTT

v_gene: TRBV4-1
d_gene: .
abundance: .
j_gene: TRBJ1-2
CDR3aa: CASSQGQNYGYTF
CDR3nt: TGCGCCAGCAGCCAAGGACAGAACTATGGCTACACCTTC

v_gene: TRBV4-2
d_gene: TRBD2
abundance: .
j_gene: TRBJ2-5
CDR3aa: CASSQVSPGLGEGTQYF
CDR3nt: TGTGCCAGCAGCCAAGTCTCACCGGGACTAGGAGAGGGGACCCAGTACTTC

v_gene: TRBV4-2
d_gene: .
abundance: .
j_gene: TRBJ1-1
CDR3aa: CASSQEVAGRPEAFF
CDR3nt: TGTGCCAGCAGCCAAGAGGTGGCAGGGAGGCCTGAAGCTTTCTTT

v_gene: TRBV18
d_gene: TRBD1
abundance: .
j_gene: TRBJ1-2
CDR3aa: CASSQYGTDRNYGYTF
CDR3nt: TGTGCCAGCTCACAATATGGGACAGATCGAAACTATGGCTACACCTTC

v_gene: TRBV29-1
d_gene: .
abundance: .
j_gene: TRBJ1-1
CDR3aa: CSVEGTDAGTEAFF
CDR3nt: TGCAGCGTTGAAGGAACGGACGCGGGCACTGAAGCTTTCTTT

v_gene: TRBV28
d_gene: .
abundance: .
j_gene: TRBJ2-5
CDR3aa: CASSLGALETQYF
CDR3nt: TGTGCCAGCAGTTTAGGGGCGTTGGAGACCCAGTACTTC

v_gene: TRBV9
d_gene: TRBD1
abundance: .
j_gene: TRBJ2-1
CDR3aa: CASSTTLRDRAGEQFF
CDR3nt: TGTGCCAGCAGTACAACACTGAGGGACAGGGCAGGTGAGCAGTTCTTC

v_gene: TRBV11-2
d_gene: TRBD2
abundance: .
j_gene: TRBJ2-4
CDR3aa: CASRPLAGGPVNIQYF
CDR3nt: TGTGCCAGCAGACCACTAGCGGGGGGGCCGGTGAACATTCAGTACTTC

v_gene: TRBV6-5
d_gene: TRBD1
abundance: .
j_gene: TRBJ2-7
CDR3aa: CASSRQGDEQYF
CDR3nt: TGTGCCAGCAGCCGACAGGGCGACGAGCAGTACTTC

v_gene: TRBV7-9
d_gene: TRBD1
abundance: .
j_gene: TRBJ2-7
CDR3aa: CASSPPGTGYEQYF
CDR3nt: TGTGCCAGCAGCCCGCCGGGGACAGGCTACGAGCAGTACTTC

v_gene: TRBV7-2
d_gene: .
abundance: .
j_gene: TRBJ1-2
CDR3aa: CASSLALIHTNYGYTF
CDR3nt: TGTGCCAGCAGCTTAGCTCTTATACACACTAACTATGGCTACACCTTC

v_gene: TRBV14
d_gene: TRBD2
abundance: .
j_gene: TRBJ2-3
CDR3aa: CASRQVAGPTTDTQYF
CDR3nt: TGTGCCAGCCGACAAGTAGCGGGTCCCACCACAGATACGCAGTATTTT

v_gene: TRBV9
d_gene: TRBD1
abundance: once
j_gene: TRBJ1-2
CDR3aa: CASSVADRAIYTF
CDR3nt: TGTGCCAGCAGCGTAGCGGACAGGGCCATCTACACCTTC

v_gene: TRBV27
d_gene: .
abundance: few
j_gene: TRBJ1-1
CDR3aa: CASSWTGDTEAFF
CDR3nt: TGTGCCAGCAGTTGGACTGGGGACACTGAAGCTTTCTTT

v_gene: TRBV5-1
d_gene: TRBD1
abundance: .
j_gene: TRBJ1-5
CDR3aa: CASSLTGGYQPQHF
CDR3nt: TGCGCCAGCAGTTTGACAGGGGGCTATCAGCCCCAGCATTTT

v_gene: TRBV10-3
d_gene: TRBD2
abundance: once
j_gene: TRBJ2-5
CDR3aa: CAISESGLASETQYF
CDR3nt: TGTGCCATCAGTGAGTCGGGACTAGCTAGCGAGACCCAGTACTTC

v_gene: TRBV5-1
d_gene: .
abundance: .
j_gene: TRBJ2-1
CDR3aa: CASSLDVSETRFF
CDR3nt: TGCGCCAGCAGCTTGGACGTCAGCGAAACCCGCTTCTTC

v_gene: TRBV4-2
d_gene: TRBD1
abundance: .
j_gene: TRBJ1-2
CDR3aa: CASSQELGTGSYGYTF
CDR3nt: TGTGCCAGCAGCCAAGAGCTGGGGACAGGGTCCTATGGCTACACCTTC

v_gene: TRBV7-3
d_gene: TRBD2
abundance: .
j_gene: TRBJ2-1
CDR3aa: CASSLRPSGGGDEQFF
CDR3nt: TGTGCCAGCAGCTTAAGGCCTAGCGGGGGTGGGGATGAGCAGTTCTTC

v_gene: TRBV10-3
d_gene: .
abundance: .
j_gene: TRBJ1-2
CDR3aa: CAITHRVMFGYTF
CDR3nt: TGTGCCATCACCCACAGGGTCATGTTTGGCTACACCTTC

v_gene: TRBV19
d_gene: TRBD2
abundance: .
j_gene: TRBJ2-1
CDR3aa: CASSILQRGSYNEQFF
CDR3nt: TGTGCCAGTAGTATCCTACAGCGGGGTAGTTACAATGAGCAGTTCTTC

v_gene: TRBV5-1
d_gene: TRBD1
abundance: .
j_gene: TRBJ1-1
CDR3aa: CASSLEATGAGTEAFF
CDR3nt: TGCGCCAGCAGCTTGGAAGCAACAGGGGCTGGGACTGAAGCTTTCTTT

v_gene: TRBV7-9
d_gene: TRBD2
abundance: .
j_gene: TRBJ2-5
CDR3aa: CASSLNPRLAELKETQYF
CDR3nt: TGTGCCAGCAGCTTAAACCCCAGGCTAGCGGAATTAAAAGAGACCCAGTACTTC

v_gene: TRBV5-1
d_gene: TRBD2
abundance: .
j_gene: TRBJ2-3
CDR3aa: CASSLGASGVGTDTQYF
CDR3nt: TGCGCCAGCAGCTTGGGGGCTAGCGGGGTTGGTACAGATACGCAGTATTTT

v_gene: TRBV12-5
d_gene: TRBD1
abundance: .
j_gene: TRBJ2-2
CDR3aa: CASGFGTGENTGELFF
CDR3nt: TGTGCTAGTGGTTTCGGGACAGGCGAAAACACCGGGGAGCTGTTTTTT

v_gene: TRBV13
d_gene: .
abundance: .
j_gene: TRBJ2-2
CDR3aa: CASRPGAPNTGELFF
CDR3nt: TGTGCCAGCAGACCAGGGGCTCCGAACACCGGGGAGCTGTTTTTT

v_gene: TRBV19
d_gene: .
abundance: .
j_gene: TRBJ2-7
CDR3aa: CASSNAGEQYF
CDR3nt: TGTGCCAGTAGCAACGCGGGGGAGCAGTACTTC

v_gene: TRBV4-1
d_gene: TRBD2
abundance: .
j_gene: TRBJ2-5
CDR3aa: CASSQDRRLAGGHQETQYF
CDR3nt: TGCGCCAGCAGCCAAGATCGGAGACTAGCGGGGGGCCACCAAGAGACCCAGTACTTC

v_gene: TRBV27
d_gene: TRBD1
abundance: .
j_gene: TRBJ2-5
CDR3aa: CASSPRGYQETQYF
CDR3nt: TGTGCCAGCAGTCCCAGGGGGTACCAAGAGACCCAGTACTTC

v_gene: TRBV6-1
d_gene: .
abundance: .
j_gene: TRBJ2-3
CDR3aa: CASSERVRQAKGDAQYF
CDR3nt: TGTGCCAGCAGTGAGAGGGTAAGACAGGCTAAGGGAGATGCGCAGTATTTT

v_gene: TRBV5-1
d_gene: TRBD1
abundance: .
j_gene: TRBJ1-4
CDR3aa: CASSVGQPNEKLFF
CDR3nt: TGCGCCAGCAGCGTGGGACAGCCTAATGAAAAACTGTTTTTT

v_gene: TRBV10-3
d_gene: .
abundance: .
j_gene: TRBJ2-7
CDR3aa: CAISDPGTVPYEQYF
CDR3nt: TGTGCCATCAGTGACCCCGGGACTGTCCCCTACGAGCAGTACTTC

v_gene: TRBV7-6
d_gene: TRBD1
abundance: .
j_gene: TRBJ2-7
CDR3aa: CASSGGQGTYEQYF
CDR3nt: TGTGCCAGCAGCGGGGGACAGGGGACCTACGAGCAGTACTTC

v_gene: TRBV5-6
d_gene: TRBD1
abundance: .
j_gene: TRBJ2-1
CDR3aa: CASSFRQGPYNEQFF
CDR3nt: TGTGCCAGCAGCTTCAGACAGGGCCCCTACAATGAGCAGTTCTTC

v_gene: TRBV4-2
d_gene: TRBD2
abundance: .
j_gene: TRBJ2-3
CDR3aa: CASRQLAGATDTQYF
CDR3nt: TGTGCCAGCAGACAACTAGCGGGGGCAACAGATACGCAGTATTTT

v_gene: TRBV5-1
d_gene: .
abundance: .
j_gene: TRBJ2-3
CDR3aa: CASSLVQGLTDTQYF
CDR3nt: TGCGCCAGCAGCTTGGTGCAGGGCCTCACAGATACGCAGTATTTT

v_gene: TRBV4-1
d_gene: TRBD1
abundance: once
j_gene: TRBJ2-5
CDR3aa: CASSQESDRVWGETQYF
CDR3nt: TGCGCCAGCAGCCAAGAATCAGACAGGGTCTGGGGAGAGACCCAGTACTTC

v_gene: TRBV5-5
d_gene: .
abundance: .
j_gene: TRBJ2-3
CDR3aa: CASSVQGMSTDTQYF
CDR3nt: TGTGCCAGCAGCGTCCAGGGTATGAGCACAGATACGCAGTATTTT

v_gene: TRBV18
d_gene: TRBD1
abundance: .
j_gene: TRBJ1-1
CDR3aa: CASSPGQALTEAFF
CDR3nt: TGTGCCAGCTCACCCGGACAGGCCCTCACTGAAGCTTTCTTT

v_gene: TRBV19
d_gene: TRBD2
abundance: .
j_gene: TRBJ2-1
CDR3aa: CASTPPGERGNEQFF
CDR3nt: TGTGCCAGTACCCCACCTGGTGAGCGGGGTAATGAGCAGTTCTTC

v_gene: TRBV10-3
d_gene: TRBD1
abundance: .
j_gene: TRBJ2-7
CDR3aa: CASKGPSGGRNEQYF
CDR3nt: TGTGCGAGCAAAGGGCCTTCAGGGGGCAGAAACGAGCAGTACTTC

v_gene: TRBV7-9
d_gene: TRBD1
abundance: .
j_gene: TRBJ1-1
CDR3aa: CASSPGTGPFTEAFF
CDR3nt: TGTGCCAGCAGCCCCGGGACAGGACCCTTCACTGAAGCTTTCTTT